What follows are 21 T cell receptor beta chains derived from one specimen sequenced in a study of CD4 T cells in relation to SARS-CoV-2 and coronaviruses. Before the COVID-19 pandemic, during about 2011-2019, CD4+ T cells were taken from unexposed donors. Isolation of CD4+ T cells took place after less than 13 days in culture. The protocol was immunoSEQ multiplex PCR, while the TCRdb copy is restricted to in-frame clones and leaves out a portion. The repertoire includes 15,000 to 25,000 clones, 75% to 85% of them detected once, and 20% to 30% sits in the top ten. Antigens of these TCRs are unknown. The sequencing sample was made of CD4+ T cells from PBMCs, cultured in vitro. The receptor set was obtained from a human donor in good health.

This clone has only one observation. The V and J genes are TRBV11-2 and TRBJ2-1; 7 bases match TRBD2. This CDR3 comprises 16 residues. The V segment lost 2 bases and the J segment 4 bases; nucleotides outside the gene matches: 8. Looked up from germline, CDR1 is SGHAT and CDR2 is FQNNGV. The CDR3 protein is CASSLTLGRAYNEQFF. The CDR3 bases are TGTGCCAGCAGCTTAACTCTGGGGAGGGCTTACAATGAGCAGTTCTTC.

This sequence joins TRBV4-1 and TRBJ1-2; D may be TRBD1 (6 bases). The CDR3 sequence is 15 residues long. Trimming stripped 4 bases from V and 0 bases from J, with 12 bases between. CDR1 is MGHRA and CDR2 is YSYEKL in the germline V gene. The CDR3 coding sequence is TGCGCCAGCAGCCTTCTCAGGGGCCCTAACTATGGCTACACCTTC. This codes for CASSLLRGPNYGYTF.

The rearrangement joins TRBV6-1 to TRBJ1-2, with D perhaps TRBD1 (6 bases). The length of the CDR3 is 17 residues. V was trimmed by 2 bases and J by 7 bases, leaving 23 bases between them. Looked up from germline, CDR1 is MNHNS and CDR2 is SASEGT. CDR3 loop: CASSESTWGGARSGYTF. CDR3 DNA sequence: TGTGCCAGCAGTGAATCGACATGGGGGGGCGCGAGGAGTGGCTACACCTTC.

This clone has a single count. The V and J genes are TRBV7-8 and TRBJ1-3, with D perhaps matching TRBD1 (6 bases). V shed 1 base and J shed 3 bases, with 16 bases lying between them. The CDR3 length is 17 residues. Germline-derived CDR1 and CDR2 are SGHVS and FQNEAQ. This CDR3 reads CASSLGLTGKIGNTIYF. The CDR3 nucleotides are TGTGCCAGCAGCTTAGGGCTAACAGGGAAGATTGGAAACACCATATATTTT.

This clone was detected only a few times. The genes are TRBV5-1 and TRBJ1-6, with D tentatively TRBD1 (5 bases). The CDR3 contains 14 residues. V gave up 0 bases and J gave up 10 bases, with 11 bases separating them. The germline V gene encodes CDR1 SGHRS and CDR2 YFSETQ. CDR3 nucleotides: TGCGCCAGCAGCTTGGCGGACACAGACTCACCCCTCCACTTT. Translation gives CASSLADTDSPLHF.

Here the CDR3 reads CSVGGGTAVNEQFF. Here the CDR3 DNA reads TGCAGCGTTGGGGGCGGGACCGCGGTCAATGAGCAGTTCTTC. V usage is TRBV29-1 and J usage is TRBJ2-1; D might be TRBD2 (6 bases). V lost 4 bases and J lost 6, with 16 bases in between. The CDR3 sequence is 14 residues long. Germline-derived CDR1 and CDR2 are SQVTM and ANQGSEA.

V and J are TRBV9 and TRBJ2-7; D may be TRBD2 (5 bases). CDR3 length equals 17 residues. Germline lookup yields CDR1 SGDLS and CDR2 YYNGEE. V lost 2 bases, J lost 3 bases, and 21 bases lay in between. The DNA for the CDR3 is TGTGCCAGCAGCGTCGTAAACCGGGGTAAGGAAGGCTACGAGCAGTACTTC. Translation gives CASSVVNRGKEGYEQYF.

The V gene is TRBV25-1, the J gene TRBJ2-5; 13 nucleotides align to TRBD2. V trimming: 5 bases; J trimming: 4 bases; junction bases outside the gene matches: 4. The germline gives CDR1 MGHDK, CDR2 SYGVNS. The CDR3 consists of 15 residues. The CDR3 is CASSNGLAGVETQYF. DNA of the CDR3: TGTGCCAGCAGTAACGGACTAGCGGGAGTAGAGACCCAGTACTTC. Complete variable domain (other parts from reference TRBV25-1 and TRBJ2-5): EADIYQTPRYLVIGTGKKITLECSQTMGHDKMYWYQQDPGMELHLIHYSYGVNSTEKGDLSSESTVSRIRTEHFPLTLESARPSHTSQYLCASSNGLAGVETQYFGPGTRLLVL.

V usage is TRBV10-3 and J usage is TRBJ2-5; D tentatively reads TRBD1 or TRBD2 (5 bases each). The CDR3 has 13 amino acids. The germline gives CDR1 ENHRY, CDR2 SYGVKD. V lost 4 bases, J lost 5 bases, and 11 bases lay in between. The CDR3 DNA follows: TGTGCCATCAGTGCCCAGGGACGGGAGACCCAGTACTTC. Translation: CAISAQGRETQYF.

In nucleotides, the CDR3 is TGTGCCAGCAGCCCGCAAGGGGGGGACACTGAAGCTTTCTTT. Translation gives CASSPQGGDTEAFF. This chain links TRBV3-1 (or the pseudogene TRBV3-2) with TRBJ1-1; D might be TRBD1 (6 bases). The CDR3 sequence is 14 residues long. CDR1 is LGHDT, CDR2 YNNKEL, per germline (reference sequence). The germline V and J ends were trimmed by 4 bases and 3 bases, with 12 bases remaining between them.

The V and J genes are TRBV19 and TRBJ2-2, with 10 bases that match TRBD1. The CDR3 consists of 16 residues. J was trimmed by 4 bases and V by 7 bases; bases with no gene match: 9. The germline gives CDR1 LNHDA, CDR2 SQIVND (reference sequence). DNA of the CDR3: TGTGCCAGTACGTTGACAGGGGGCTTTGGCACCGGGGAGCTGTTTTTT. Protein: CASTLTGGFGTGELFF.

The V call is TRBV27, the J call TRBJ1-3; D not certain. This CDR3 is 15 amino acids long. Germline CDR1 is MNHEY and CDR2 is SMNVEV (reference sequence). Trimming took 5 bases from V and 0 from J, leaving 11 bases between them. CDR3 DNA: TGTGCCAGCAGTCCCGGGTTTTCCTCTGGAAACACCATATATTTT. Its translation: CASSPGFSSGNTIYF.

The chain is built from TRBV7-2 and TRBJ2-1, with D possibly being TRBD2 (5 bases). The germline V gene has CDR1 SGHTA and CDR2 FQGNSA. CDR3 length: 14 amino acids. V was trimmed by 1 base and J by 10 bases, leaving 14 bases between them. The chain's CDR3 is CASSLGGSVGEQFF. The CDR3 DNA is TGTGCCAGCAGCTTAGGCGGGTCGGTTGGGGAGCAGTTCTTC.

V usage is TRBV5-8 and J usage is TRBJ1-5; D may be TRBD1 (5 bases). V lost 4 bases and J 9 bases, leaving 11 bases between the germline ends. The germline CDR1 and CDR2 sequences are SGHTS and YDEGEE. The CDR3 totals 12 residues. The DNA of the CDR3 is TGTGCCAGCAGCCTAGGGGTTCCGCCCCAGCATTTT. It yields the protein CASSLGVPPQHF.

The rearrangement joins TRBV2 to TRBJ2-3, with D maybe TRBD2 (6 bases). The CDR3 runs to 16 residues. V was shortened by 6 bases and J by 5 bases, with 21 bases between the two germline ends. The germline gives CDR1 SNHLY, CDR2 FYNNEI. CDR3 loop: CASRRDSTTAGDTQYF. In nucleotides, the CDR3 is TGTGCCAGCAGGAGGGACTCGACCACTGCAGGAGATACGCAGTATTTT.

The rearrangement uses TRBV12-3 or TRBV12-4 and TRBJ2-1; D call uncertain. The CDR3 sequence is 11 residues long. V lost 4 bases to trimming and J lost 6 bases, with 4 bases between them. CDR3 amino acids: CASSSLNEQFF. CDR3 DNA sequence: TGTGCCAGCAGTTCACTCAATGAGCAGTTCTTC.

The chain carries TRBV3-1 (or the pseudogene TRBV3-2) and TRBJ2-7, with a weak D call TRBD2 (6 bases). Germline V CDR1 and CDR2: LGHDT, YNNKEL (reference sequence). Trimming shortened V by 2 bases and J by 7 bases, and 18 bases separated the two germline ends. CDR3 size: 15 residues. Here the CDR3 DNA reads TGTGCCAGCAGCCAAATGTTGGGGGGAGAGGGAGAGCAGTACTTC. It codes for CASSQMLGGEGEQYF.

This clone is large. The V call is TRBV2, the J call TRBJ2-7; TRBD2 matches at 8 bases. V shed 8 bases and J 8 bases; nucleotides not matched to a gene: 14. The CDR3 sequence is 14 residues long. The germline CDR1 and CDR2 sequences are SNHLY and FYNNEI. Here the CDR3 DNA reads TGTGCCAGCGGGGGGACTAGGACCCTGAAGAAGCAGTACTTC. Its translation is CASGGTRTLKKQYF. Based on the CDR3 plus reference TRBV2 and TRBJ2-7, the full variable domain is EPEVTQTPSHQVTQMGQEVILRCVPISNHLYFYWYRQILGQKVEFLVSFYNNEISEKSEIFDDQFSVERPDGSNFTLKIRSTKLEDSAMYFCASGGTRTLKKQYFGPGTRLTVT.

This chain joins TRBV7-3 and TRBJ2-1; 12 bases fit TRBD2. CDR1 SGHTA and CDR2 FQGTGA come from the germline V gene. This CDR3 comprises 15 residues. Trimming removed 7 bases from V and 4 bases from J; junction bases left unmatched: 5. In nucleotides, the CDR3 is TGTGCCAGCAACCCGGGACTAGCGGGTTACAATGAGCAGTTCTTC. This gives the protein CASNPGLAGYNEQFF. Combining the CDR3 with reference TRBV7-3 and TRBJ2-1 gives the whole variable domain GAGVSQTPSNKVTEKGKYVELRCDPISGHTALYWYRQSLGQGPEFLIYFQGTGAADDSGLPNDRFFAVRPEGSVSTLKIQRTERGDSAVYLCASNPGLAGYNEQFFGPGTRLTVL.

This clone was seen only a few times. This chain links TRBV27 with TRBJ2-7; 14 positions agree with TRBD2. The V gene end was trimmed by 0 bases and the J gene end by 7 bases; junction bases not matched to a gene: 8. Germline lookup yields CDR1 MNHEY and CDR2 SMNVEV (reference sequence). CDR3 size: 17 residues. The CDR3 region has the DNA TGTGCCAGCAGTTTATCGGTGGGGACTAGCGGGAGCGGTGAGCAGTACTTC. Residues: CASSLSVGTSGSGEQYF.

The chain couples TRBV18 to TRBJ2-5; D uncertain. The CDR3 consists of 13 residues. V was shortened by 2 bases and J by 2 bases, with 6 bases between the two germline ends. CDR1 and CDR2 (germline): KGHSH, LQKENI. The CDR3, as DNA: TGTGCCAGCTCACCAGCGCTACAAGAGACCCAGTACTTC. It codes for CASSPALQETQYF.